The present entry profiles one T cell receptor (beta chain) with its context. This record belongs to a study of blood T cell repertoires in COVID-19. At the level of the study: Specimens from acute and convalescent COVID-19 originated in the United States, Italy and Spain.

V gave up 4 bases and J gave up 2 bases; unmatched junction bases: 15. The germline V gene encodes CDR1 SGHRS and CDR2 YFSETQ. The length of the CDR3 is 18 residues. Per the original data handling: Counts of nucleated cells, estimated from reference gene primer amplification, were obtained. Clones were sequenced by immunoSEQ multiplex PCR, and TCRdb holds only the in-frame ones, with some missing. The D gene and trimming were derived from the DNA, and the V and J assignments and clone size from that table. The sample yields about 45,000 clones, approximately 85% seen once. The sequence came from a woman aged 80 or over with acute or convalescent COVID-19. Sequenced: peripheral blood. The J gene is TRBJ2-7, the V gene TRBV5-1; 10 nucleotides match TRBD2. CDR3 in DNA: TGCGCCAGCAGCCTTGCAAGGCTAGCGGGAGAAGGCCCCTACGAGCAGTACTTC. It encodes CASSLARLAGEGPYEQYF.